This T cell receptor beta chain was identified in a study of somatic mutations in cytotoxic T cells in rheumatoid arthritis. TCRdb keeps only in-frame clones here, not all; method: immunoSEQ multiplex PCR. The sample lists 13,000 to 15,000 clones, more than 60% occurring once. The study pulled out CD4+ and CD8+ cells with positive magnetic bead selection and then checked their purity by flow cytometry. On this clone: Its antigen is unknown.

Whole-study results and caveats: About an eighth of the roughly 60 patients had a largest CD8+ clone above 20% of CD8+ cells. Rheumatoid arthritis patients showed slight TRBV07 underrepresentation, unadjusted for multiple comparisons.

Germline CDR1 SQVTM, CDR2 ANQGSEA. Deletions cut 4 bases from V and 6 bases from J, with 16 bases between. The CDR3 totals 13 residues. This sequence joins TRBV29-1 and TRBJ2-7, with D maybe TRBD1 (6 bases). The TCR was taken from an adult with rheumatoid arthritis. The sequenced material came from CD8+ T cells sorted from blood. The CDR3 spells CSVASGDPPEQYF. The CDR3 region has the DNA TGCAGCGTTGCGTCAGGGGACCCCCCCGAGCAGTACTTC.